This T cell receptor (beta chain) emerged from a study of response to subunit inactivated influenza vaccine listed by TCRdb under 2018. Regarding the complete study: The study used deep quantitative T cell receptor repertoire profiling to track responses to a trivalent subunit inactivated influenza vaccine.

For this clonotype: Its antigen remains unidentified. Base qualities are not at hand, and no much larger clone is one base apart.

Summary of the overall study and its limitations: According to the authors, only a limited number of new T cells may be recruited by each seasonal influenza vaccination.

The library was generated by RT-PCR. Instrument used: Illumina HiSeq 2500. TCRdb passed the public sequencing reads through fastp at Q25 and MiXCR, retaining productive beta sequences. Records with the same CDR3 protein are collapsed into one entry carrying the most frequent genes and DNA. A total of about 700,000 distinct CDR3 sequences appear in this sample, approximately 14% of them only once. 5.5% to 7% of the sample comes from the top ten. Trimming removed 0 bases from V and 1 base from J, leaving 10 bases between the germline ends. The germline V gene (reference sequence) specifies DFQATT as CDR1 and SNEGSKA as CDR2. The CDR3 sequence holds 14 residues, the cysteine and phenylalanine included. Only the CDR3 DNA is retained, 42 bases long and in frame from the first base.

The source was PBMCs from blood, collected around two weeks before vaccination. The chain uses TRBV20-1 and TRBJ2-7, and TRBD1 may be the D gene, going by 7 matching bases. The source of this sequence is a man in his fifties who received an inactivated influenza vaccine. Donor details come from another sample of the same person, matched by shared clones. For the CDR3, the sequence is CSARDAGQSYEQYF. The sequenced DNA is TGCAGTGCTAGAGATGCGGGACAGTCCTACGAGCAGTACTTC.